This TCR beta chain was found in a study of blood T cell repertoires in COVID-19. The wider study: Sites across the United States, Italy and Spain contributed samples from acute and convalescent COVID-19. T cells, B-cell-depleted T cells, or PBMCs supplied cDNA or gDNA.

J was trimmed by 2 bases and V by 5 bases; bases with no gene match: 7. The CDR3 has 16 residues. Per the germline V gene, CDR1 is SGHTA and CDR2 is FQGTGA. Per the authors' pipeline: Using reference gene primer amplification, nucleated cell counts were estimated. This table comes from immunoSEQ multiplex PCR, and its TCRdb copy is limited to in-frame clones, with some not included. D and trimming were read from the DNA, whereas the V and J calls and clone size are those reported in that table. The data show 40,000 to 60,000 clones, approximately 82% seen once. Sequencing was done on a sample of peripheral blood. The sequence came from a human donor in a cohort sampled during active COVID-19. The chain is built from TRBV7-3 and TRBJ2-1, with 9 bases aligning to TRBD2. This CDR3 is CASSPRASGAYNEQFF. CDR3 bases: TGTGCCAGCAGCCCCCGGGCTAGCGGGGCCTACAATGAGCAGTTCTTC.